The next 25 T cell receptor beta chains were all read from a single sample in a study of blood T cell repertoires in COVID-19. This table comes from immunoSEQ multiplex PCR, and its TCRdb copy is limited to in-frame clones, with some not included. The sample records some 300,000 clones, about 90% being singletons. Sequenced: peripheral blood. These receptors originate from a woman between 45 and 60 years old with COVID-19, enrolled during active disease.

This chain connects TRBV18 to TRBJ2-7, with 8 bases aligning to TRBD1. Trimming took 3 bases from V and 2 from J; bases not matched to a gene: 3. Germline CDR1 is KGHSH and CDR2 is LQKENI. The CDR3 consists of 14 residues. CDR3 sequence: CASSPDRAAYEQYF. Written as DNA, the CDR3 is TGTGCCAGCTCACCGGACAGGGCTGCCTACGAGCAGTACTTC.

The chain joins TRBV6-6 to TRBJ1-3; D uncertain. Trimming pared 8 bases from V and 6 bases from J, leaving 14 bases between. The CDR3 is made up of 13 amino acids. Germline V gene data show CDR1 as MNHNY and CDR2 as SVGAGI (reference sequence). The DNA of the CDR3 is TGTGCCAGCTTTGCCAGGAGGGCAAACACCATATATTTT. This gives the protein CASFARRANTIYF.

The CDR3 DNA is TGTGCCAGCAGCCGAGACAGGGGCTATGGCTACACCTTC. Translating it yields CASSRDRGYGYTF. The chain joins TRBV11-3 to TRBJ1-2, with TRBD1 matching 8 bases. The germline V gene has CDR1 SGHNT and CDR2 YENEEA. The CDR3 length is 13 residues. V dropped 5 bases and J dropped 4; count of bases not matched to a gene: 3.

The chain joins TRBV18 to TRBJ1-6; 10 bases are shared with TRBD1. Germline values: CDR1 KGHSH, CDR2 LQKENI. Trimming took 6 bases from V and 2 from J; bases not matched to a gene: 10. The CDR3 has 18 residues. The CDR3 loop is CASSLPGQGPTYNSPLHF. The CDR3 DNA is TGTGCCAGCTCTCTACCGGGACAGGGGCCAACCTATAATTCACCCCTCCACTTT.

This CDR3 is CATSEQSASYDNEQFF. CDR3 sequence (DNA): TGTGCCACCAGTGAGCAATCCGCTAGCTACGACAATGAGCAGTTCTTC. The rearrangement joins TRBV24-1 to TRBJ2-1, with a possible D match to TRBD2 (5 bases). V lost 4 bases, J lost 5 bases, and 17 bases lay in between. Germline CDR1 and CDR2: KGHDR and SFDVKD. The CDR3 consists of 16 residues.

This clone was observed once. The rearrangement uses TRBV11-3 and TRBJ2-5, with D unresolved. Germline CDR1 is SGHNT and CDR2 is YENEEA. This CDR3 comprises 13 residues. The germline V and J ends were trimmed by 0 bases and 4 bases, with 6 bases remaining between them. CDR3 DNA sequence: TGTGCCAGCAGCTTAGAAGTCGGAGAGACCCAGTACTTC. Its translation: CASSLEVGETQYF.

The J gene is TRBJ2-2, the V gene TRBV5-5; unclear D gene. CDR3 length equals 15 residues. The germline V and J ends were trimmed by 0 bases and 6 bases, with 12 bases remaining between them. Germline V gene sequence: CDR1 SGHKS, CDR2 YYEKEE (reference sequence). CDR3 bases: TGTGCCAGCAGCTTGGGTCCTAATGCCCCCGGGGAGCTGTTTTTT. Protein: CASSLGPNAPGELFF.

This chain links TRBV2 with TRBJ1-2; 8 bases fit TRBD1. Trimming cost V 3 bases and J 6 bases; bases outside gene matches: 6. CDR1 is SNHLY, CDR2 FYNNEI, per germline. CDR3 length: 14 residues. The CDR3 sequence: CASSDFRTGNGYTF. The CDR3 DNA reads TGTGCCAGCAGTGACTTTCGGACAGGGAATGGCTACACCTTC.

The chain links TRBV5-6 to TRBJ1-2; tentative D call: TRBD1 (6 bases). Trimming pared 6 bases from V and 5 bases from J, leaving 17 bases between. CDR3 length: 14 residues. Germline V gene lookup returns CDR1 SGHDT and CDR2 YYEEEE. CDR3 DNA: TGTGCCAGCACCCGGACAGAAGTCCAATATGGCTACACCTTC. Translated: CASTRTEVQYGYTF. The whole variable domain, filled in from reference TRBV5-6 and TRBJ1-2, reads DAGVTQSPTHLIKTRGQQVTLRCSPKSGHDTVSWYQQALGQGPQFIFQYYEEEERQRGNFPDRFSGHQFPNYSSELNVNALLLGDSALYLCASTRTEVQYGYTFGSGTRLTVV.

This clone has only one observation. This chain joins TRBV6-2 or TRBV6-3 and TRBJ2-7; 8 bases are a match to TRBD1. V lost 5 bases, J lost 0 bases, and 3 bases stayed unmatched. From germline, CDR1 is MNHEY and CDR2 SVGEGT. The CDR3 has 14 amino acids. DNA of the CDR3: TGTGCCAGCAGTAAAACAGGGGGCTCCTACGAGCAGTACTTC. Translating it yields CASSKTGGSYEQYF.

The chain employs TRBV30 and TRBJ2-3, with 7 bases lining up with TRBD2. CDR3 size: 17 residues. The germline CDR1 and CDR2 sequences are GTSNPN and SVGIG (reference sequence). J gave up 0 bases and V 3 bases, and 12 bases lay outside the gene matches. CDR3 amino acids: CAWSDSGRRGSTDTQYF. The CDR3 nucleotides read TGTGCCTGGAGCGATTCGGGTCGGCGGGGGAGCACAGATACGCAGTATTTT.

The chain has TRBV20-1 and TRBJ2-3; D may be TRBD1 (5 bases). The V gene lost 3 bases and the J gene lost 0 bases, with 22 bases spanning the gap. The germline V gene has CDR1 DFQATT and CDR2 SNEGSKA (reference sequence). The CDR3 consists of 18 residues. Written as DNA, the CDR3 is TGCAGTGCTAGTAGGGGTCTCCCGGGTTTCCGAAGCACAGATACGCAGTATTTT. Translation: CSASRGLPGFRSTDTQYF.

CDR3 loop: CASSYASRRTDTQYF. Written as DNA, the CDR3 is TGTGCCAGCTCATACGCTAGCAGACGCACAGATACGCAGTATTTT. This chain links TRBV18 with TRBJ2-3; tentatively, D is TRBD2 (5 bases). The ends were cut back, 5 bases at V and 1 base at J, with 13 bases in the middle. The germline CDR1 and CDR2 sequences are KGHSH and LQKENI. The CDR3 has 15 amino acids.

The V call is TRBV29-1, the J call TRBJ1-1; D may be TRBD1 (5 bases). CDR1 is SQVTM and CDR2 is ANQGSEA in the germline V gene. Trimming took off 4 bases at V and 7 bases at J, with 10 bases between the two ends. The CDR3 covers 11 residues. The CDR3 loop is CSVAYRSEAFF. The DNA of the CDR3 is TGCAGCGTTGCATACAGGAGTGAAGCTTTCTTT.

The chain employs TRBV4-1 and TRBJ2-1, with 9 nucleotides matching TRBD2. Germline-derived CDR1 and CDR2 are MGHRA and YSYEKL. V dropped 2 bases and J dropped 5; count of bases not matched to a gene: 7. The CDR3 length is 16 residues. CDR3 sequence: CASSQTPSGDDNEQFF. CDR3 in DNA: TGCGCCAGCAGCCAAACCCCTAGCGGGGACGACAATGAGCAGTTCTTC.

The chain combines TRBV3-1 (or the pseudogene TRBV3-2) with TRBJ1-5; D uncertain. Trimming removed 3 bases at V and 7 bases at J, with 10 bases between. Germline CDR1 LGHDT, CDR2 YNNKEL (reference sequence). This CDR3 has 13 amino acids. The CDR3 sequence is CASSHEGLQPQHF. Written as DNA, the CDR3 is TGTGCCAGCAGCCATGAGGGCTTGCAGCCCCAGCATTTT.

CDR3 sequence: CAISDGTAYGYTF. The CDR3 nucleotides read TGTGCCATCAGTGACGGGACAGCCTATGGCTACACCTTC. J is TRBJ1-2 and V is TRBV10-3, with 7 nucleotides matching TRBD1. This CDR3 is 13 amino acids long. The germline CDR1 and CDR2 sequences are ENHRY and SYGVKD. V lost 3 bases, J lost 4 bases, and 2 bases stayed unmatched.

The genes are TRBV3-1 (or the pseudogene TRBV3-2) and TRBJ1-4, with TRBD1 matching 7 bases. Germline loops: CDR1 LGHDT, CDR2 YNNKEL (reference sequence). The V segment lost 5 bases and the J segment 8 bases; nucleotides outside the gene matches: 5. The CDR3 is 13 amino acids. The CDR3 here is CASSGDSREKLFF. In DNA form, the CDR3 reads TGTGCCAGCAGCGGGGACAGCAGGGAAAAACTGTTTTTT.

The CDR3 DNA is TGTGCCAGCAGCCCACTATCGTCTGGGACTATCCCCCAGCAGTTCTTC. Translated: CASSPLSSGTIPQQFF. The chain couples TRBV3-1 (or the pseudogene TRBV3-2) to TRBJ2-1; 7 bases line up with TRBD2. The CDR3 spans 16 residues. V dropped 4 bases and J dropped 11; count of bases not matched to a gene: 17. The germline CDR1 and CDR2 sequences are LGHDT and YNNKEL (reference sequence).

The table lists this clone with a few counts. The CDR3 reads CASSLLGQGSYEQYF. In DNA, the CDR3 is TGTGCCAGCAGCTTGTTAGGACAGGGATCCTACGAGCAGTACTTC. The chain has TRBV5-6 and TRBJ2-7, with 8 bases identical to TRBD1. J was trimmed by 1 base and V by 1 base; bases with no gene match: 4. Per the germline V gene, CDR1 is SGHDT and CDR2 is YYEEEE. The CDR3 has 15 residues.

CDR3 coding DNA: TGTGCCTGGAGCGGCGGACAGGGTCCTGACGAGCAGTACTTC. This codes for CAWSGGQGPDEQYF. This chain connects TRBV30 to TRBJ2-7; TRBD1 matches 8 bases. The germline CDR1 and CDR2 sequences are GTSNPN and SVGIG (reference sequence). The CDR3 runs to 14 residues. The J segment lost 5 bases and the V segment lost 3 bases, leaving 9 bases of the junction unmatched.

The V gene is TRBV2, the J gene TRBJ1-5; 8 bases fit TRBD1. The CDR3 is 13 residues long. Trimming removed 9 bases from V and 4 bases from J; junction bases left unmatched: 5. Germline V lookup: CDR1 SNHLY, CDR2 FYNNEI. The CDR3 coding sequence is TGTGCCAGTAAGGGACAGGTGAATCAGCCCCAGCATTTT. It specifies CASKGQVNQPQHF. The variable domain in full, completed from reference TRBV2 and TRBJ1-5, reads EPEVTQTPSHQVTQMGQEVILRCVPISNHLYFYWYRQILGQKVEFLVSFYNNEISEKSEIFDDQFSVERPDGSNFTLKIRSTKLEDSAMYFCASKGQVNQPQHFGDGTRLSIL.

This chain uses TRBV5-1 with TRBJ2-1; TRBD2 matches at 10 bases. Germline CDR1 is SGHRS and CDR2 is YFSETQ. CDR3 length equals 16 residues. V dropped 0 bases and J dropped 8; count of bases not matched to a gene: 8. CDR3 loop: CASSLALAGVVDEQFF. The DNA for the CDR3 is TGCGCCAGCAGCTTGGCCCTAGCGGGAGTTGTGGATGAGCAGTTCTTC.

The rearrangement joins TRBV19 to TRBJ2-1; 9 positions agree with TRBD2. V trimming: 4 bases; J trimming: 6 bases; junction bases outside the gene matches: 4. CDR1 and CDR2 from the germline V gene are LNHDA and SQIVND (reference sequence). CDR3 length equals 14 residues. For the CDR3, the DNA is TGTGCCAGTAGTAATGCGGGAGGGACCAATGAGCAGTTCTTC. Protein sequence: CASSNAGGTNEQFF. Supplemented by reference TRBV19 and TRBJ2-1, the full variable domain reads DGGITQSPKYLFRKEGQNVTLSCEQNLNHDAMYWYRQDPGQGLRLIYYSQIVNDFQKGDIAEGYSVSREKKESFPLTVTSAQKNPTAFYLCASSNAGGTNEQFFGPGTRLTVL.

This chain uses TRBV29-1 with TRBJ2-3; 15 bases agree with TRBD2. The germline gives CDR1 SQVTM, CDR2 ANQGSEA. The CDR3 totals 15 residues. The ends lost 7 bases at V and 4 bases at J; junction bases unmatched: 6. CDR3 region: CSAGGLAGGSDTQYF. The CDR3 bases are TGCAGCGCTGGGGGACTAGCGGGAGGTTCAGATACGCAGTATTTT.